This T cell receptor (beta chain) is drawn from a study of shared T cell receptors in the human thymus. This clone has only a few counts. Data came from immunoSEQ multiplex PCR; TCRdb stores just in-frame clones and leaves some out. The sample consists of 450,000 to 650,000 clones, 75% to 80% of them appearing once. Germline loops: CDR1 SGDLS, CDR2 YYNGEE. V lost 2 bases to trimming and J lost 3 bases; unmatched junction nucleotides: 4. CDR3 length equals 15 residues. Another study also made use of these data, one on human thymus T cells.

The chain couples TRBV9 to TRBJ2-3; TRBD2 agrees at 9 bases. The sample consisted of thymocytes. The receptor was derived from a boy younger than two with a congenital heart defect. The CDR3 is CASSVSGRSTDTQYF. DNA of the CDR3: TGTGCCAGCAGCGTTAGCGGGAGATCGACAGATACGCAGTATTTT.